The rows below give T cell receptor beta chains drawn from one sample of a study of cytomegalovirus exposure and HLA in healthy donors. TCRdb's table, derived via immunoSEQ multiplex PCR, lists solely in-frame clones and lacks some. The sample consists of a few hundred thousand clones, 80% to 90% of them appearing once. The sequenced sample was PBMCs. These receptors all stem from a woman aged 40 to 50 in good health and CMV-seropositive. Each CDR3 is given with its conserved first and last residue. A D gene is named only where the DNA matches it firmly. Where a row states a size, it is once, few, many or the class of an expanded clone; other rows omit it.

j_call: TRBJ2-1; v_call: TRBV11-2; clone_size: NA; d_call: TRBD2; cdr3_aa: CATGAGAGNEQFF; cdr3_nt: TGTGCCACAGGAGCGGGAGCCGGAAATGAGCAGTTCTTC
j_call: TRBJ1-2; v_call: TRBV10-3; clone_size: NA; d_call: TRBD1; cdr3_aa: CATTTGLAISGYTF; cdr3_nt: TGTGCCACCACGACAGGGCTGGCTATCTCTGGCTACACCTTC
j_call: TRBJ2-1; v_call: TRBV27; clone_size: NA; d_call: TRBD2; cdr3_aa: CASRWRLAGGEQFF; cdr3_nt: TGTGCCAGCAGATGGAGGCTAGCGGGAGGAGAGCAGTTCTTC
j_call: TRBJ1-1; v_call: TRBV13; clone_size: NA; d_call: NA; cdr3_aa: CASSLTGRVNTEAFF; cdr3_nt: TGTGCCAGCAGCTTAACAGGGCGGGTGAACACTGAAGCTTTCTTT
j_call: TRBJ1-5; v_call: TRBV28; clone_size: NA; d_call: NA; cdr3_aa: CASSLYQGGGNQPQHF; cdr3_nt: TGTGCCAGCAGTTTATATCAGGGAGGGGGCAATCAGCCCCAGCATTTT
j_call: TRBJ1-3; v_call: TRBV7-7; clone_size: NA; d_call: TRBD1; cdr3_aa: CASSPGTGVDTIYF; cdr3_nt: TGTGCCAGCAGTCCCGGGACAGGGGTTGACACCATATATTTT
j_call: TRBJ2-7; v_call: TRBV29-1; clone_size: once; d_call: TRBD1; cdr3_aa: CSFRDRALEQYF; cdr3_nt: TGCAGCTTCCGGGACAGGGCTCTCGAGCAGTACTTC
j_call: TRBJ2-7; v_call: TRBV10-3; clone_size: NA; d_call: TRBD2; cdr3_aa: CAISRGDSYEQYF; cdr3_nt: TGTGCCATCAGCCGGGGGGACTCCTACGAGCAGTACTTC
j_call: TRBJ1-5; v_call: TRBV2; clone_size: NA; d_call: NA; cdr3_aa: CASSFPGGNQPQHF; cdr3_nt: TGTGCCAGCAGTTTCCCGGGCGGGAATCAGCCCCAGCATTTT
j_call: TRBJ2-3; v_call: TRBV2; clone_size: NA; d_call: NA; cdr3_aa: CASNGDNQDTQYF; cdr3_nt: TGTGCCAGCAACGGGGACAATCAAGATACGCAGTATTTT
j_call: TRBJ2-1; v_call: TRBV9; clone_size: NA; d_call: TRBD2; cdr3_aa: CASSVGDYYGNEQFF; cdr3_nt: TGTGCCAGCAGCGTAGGGGACTACTATGGGAATGAGCAGTTCTTC
j_call: TRBJ2-7; v_call: TRBV6-5; clone_size: NA; d_call: NA; cdr3_aa: CASSPARESYEQYF; cdr3_nt: TGTGCCAGCAGCCCCGCCCGGGAATCCTACGAGCAGTACTTC
j_call: TRBJ2-2; v_call: TRBV6-4; clone_size: NA; d_call: TRBD1; cdr3_aa: CASSVRQGTGELFF; cdr3_nt: TGTGCCAGCAGTGTACGACAGGGGACCGGGGAGCTGTTTTTT
j_call: TRBJ2-2; v_call: TRBV9; clone_size: once; d_call: TRBD1; cdr3_aa: CASSPRTGSTGELFF; cdr3_nt: TGTGCCAGCAGCCCCCGGACAGGGTCCACCGGGGAGCTGTTTTTT
j_call: TRBJ2-7; v_call: TRBV4-2; clone_size: NA; d_call: NA; cdr3_aa: CASSRDIPYEQYF; cdr3_nt: TGTGCCAGCAGCCGAGATATTCCCTACGAGCAGTACTTC
j_call: TRBJ2-3; v_call: TRBV7-3; clone_size: NA; d_call: NA; cdr3_aa: CASSLPQAGLGGGTQYF; cdr3_nt: TGTGCCAGCAGCTTGCCCCAAGCGGGTTTAGGGGGGGGTACGCAGTATTTT
j_call: TRBJ2-1; v_call: TRBV10-2; clone_size: NA; d_call: TRBD2; cdr3_aa: CASNAPPPGLAGWGNEQFF; cdr3_nt: TGCGCCAGCAACGCGCCCCCCCCCGGACTAGCGGGATGGGGCAATGAGCAGTTCTTC
j_call: TRBJ1-2; v_call: TRBV13; clone_size: NA; d_call: TRBD1; cdr3_aa: CASSLERAGGDGYTF; cdr3_nt: TGTGCCAGCAGCTTAGAGCGGGCAGGGGGCGATGGCTACACCTTC
j_call: TRBJ2-7; v_call: TRBV7-6; clone_size: NA; d_call: TRBD2; cdr3_aa: CASSPGTSGRVFSYEQYF; cdr3_nt: TGTGCCAGCAGCCCCGGGACTAGCGGGAGGGTTTTCTCCTACGAGCAGTACTTC
j_call: TRBJ2-3; v_call: TRBV5-6; clone_size: few; d_call: TRBD2; cdr3_aa: CASSPRRGRGGTDTQYF; cdr3_nt: TGTGCCAGCAGCCCGAGACGCGGGAGGGGGGGCACAGATACGCAGTATTTT
j_call: TRBJ1-4; v_call: TRBV19; clone_size: NA; d_call: TRBD1; cdr3_aa: CASTGQGLEKLFF; cdr3_nt: TGTGCCAGTACCGGACAGGGTCTGGAAAAACTGTTTTTT
j_call: TRBJ1-6; v_call: TRBV27; clone_size: once; d_call: TRBD1; cdr3_aa: CASSLGQPNSPLHF; cdr3_nt: TGTGCCAGCAGTTTGGGACAGCCTAATTCACCCCTCCACTTT
j_call: TRBJ1-2; v_call: TRBV27; clone_size: NA; d_call: TRBD1; cdr3_aa: CASSRDRGTYGYTF; cdr3_nt: TGTGCCAGCAGCCGGGACAGGGGGACTTACGGCTACACCTTC
j_call: TRBJ2-2; v_call: TRBV29-1; clone_size: NA; d_call: TRBD2; cdr3_aa: CSVEDGLAGPGELFF; cdr3_nt: TGCAGCGTTGAAGATGGCCTAGCGGGGCCCGGGGAGCTGTTTTTT
j_call: TRBJ2-1; v_call: TRBV27; clone_size: NA; d_call: TRBD2; cdr3_aa: CASSLSPSGISYNEQFF; cdr3_nt: TGTGCCAGCAGTTTATCGCCTAGCGGGATATCCTACAATGAGCAGTTCTTC
j_call: TRBJ2-1; v_call: TRBV30; clone_size: NA; d_call: NA; cdr3_aa: CAWSQNSRAYNEQFF; cdr3_nt: TGTGCCTGGAGTCAGAACAGCAGGGCCTACAATGAGCAGTTCTTC